This T cell receptor (beta chain) was profiled in a study of CD8+ T cells in alopecia areata. Study context: Treated patients swallowed 5 to 10 mg of oral tofacitinib twice daily. Study-level points and caveats: Compared with mice, patients displayed less clear TCR sharing, possibly for HLA-related reasons. Scalp clonality, along with expanded CD8+ clones among the top 100, was significantly decreased by tofacitinib.

The sample's treatment: oral pan-JAK inhibitor, 5-10 mg twice daily. Following extraction, RNA underwent reverse transcription to cDNA, which served as the sequencing template. Profiling relied on immunoSEQ multiplex PCR, and the TCRdb table lists in-frame clones only, not all of them. This sample has about 210,000 clones, with more than 45% found just once. In this sample, this clone turned up a few times. Its antigen is unknown. The receptor was derived from a human donor with alopecia areata. The specimen was CD4+ T cells sorted from blood, collected at week 4, from a patient treated with tofacitinib.

The CDR3 DNA sequence: TGTGCCAGTAGTCCCGGGAGGGAGAAGACCTATGGCTACACCTTC. Its protein product is CASSPGREKTYGYTF. This chain connects TRBV19 to TRBJ1-2; D gene ambiguous. Germline assignment: CDR1 LNHDA and CDR2 SQIVND (reference sequence). The CDR3 loop spans 15 amino acids. Trimming took 5 bases from V and 4 from J, leaving 17 bases between them.